The present TCR beta chain was sequenced within a study of CD8+CD57+ T cells in acquired aplastic anemia listed by TCRdb under 2018. Regarding the research as a whole: On average, sorted CD4+ and CD8+ cells yielded around 3.5 ug of extracted DNA, with a range of about 0.18 to 27.4 ug. A CD8+CD57+ expansion meant a frequency higher than the mean frequency seen in healthy subjects. Results and caveats for the whole study, not just this receptor: Although 25 to 30 CD8+ CDR3 sequences were shared by patients and controls, these sequences appeared highly expressed in patients and within the immunodominant clones of patients. Patients and healthy controls showed no significant difference in CD8+ Simpson's diversity (P=0.060).

Profiling of TCR beta VDJ combinations and CDR3 sequences used genomic DNA as the template. An Illumina HiSeq 2000 was used for TCR repertoire sequencing. In the paper's pipeline: TRBV/TRBJ rearrangement plots, CDR3 size and DJ length profiles, and Simpson's diversity index were used to assess repertoires. The immunodominant clone was defined as the most abundant DNA sequence in deep sequencing data. CDR3 amino acid sequences were checked for sharing between subjects and were compared against published repertoires and the VDJdb database. Starting from the raw public reads, TCRdb applied fastp trimming at Q25, assembled clones with MiXCR and retained in-frame beta chains. Under each unique CDR3 protein, matching rows form one entry showing the most common genes and DNA. TCRdb, rather than the study authors, made the V and J calls. Across this sample there are approximately 300,000 distinct CDR3 sequences, with 50% to 65% seen only once. 1.3% of the sample is held by the ten biggest clonotypes.

CDR1 DFQATT and CDR2 SNEGSKA were looked up in the germline V gene (reference sequence). The germline ends are 6 bases apart after V is trimmed by 0 bases and J by 1 base. The CDR3 runs 13 residues from the cysteine to the phenylalanine. The only DNA kept is the CDR3, 39 bases in frame from the first base. This clonotype was detected only a few times. Its antigen is unknown. Per-base quality was not reported, and no clone a single base away is much larger than it. Patients chosen for sequencing had shown expansion of CD8+CD57+ cells by flow cytometry. Severe acquired aplastic anemia was diagnosed in all patients according to International Study of Aplastic Anemia and Agranulocytosis and Camitta criteria. No therapy had been received by the patients at the time of blood sampling. In the study, sorted CD4+ and CD8+ blood T cells from patients with severe aplastic anemia and from healthy subjects underwent deep sequencing of TCR repertoires. In the USA, patient enrollment took place under clinicaltrials.gov protocols 00001620, 01623167, 00001397, 00071045, 00081523 and 00961064. Ficoll-Paque density gradient centrifugation was used to isolate peripheral blood mononuclear cells. CD4+ and CD8+ T cells were sorted by FACS or magnetic beads before DNA extraction.

The sequence is built from TRBV20-1 and TRBJ1-2, with the identity of the D gene unclear. The receptor was isolated from a human donor with aplastic anemia. Sequenced input: sorted CD4+, CD8+, or CD8+CD57+ T cells (not recorded which) from PBMCs. The nucleotide sequence reads as follows: TGCAGTGCTAGAGAAATGGTTAACTATGGCTACACCTTC. This encodes CSAREMVNYGYTF.